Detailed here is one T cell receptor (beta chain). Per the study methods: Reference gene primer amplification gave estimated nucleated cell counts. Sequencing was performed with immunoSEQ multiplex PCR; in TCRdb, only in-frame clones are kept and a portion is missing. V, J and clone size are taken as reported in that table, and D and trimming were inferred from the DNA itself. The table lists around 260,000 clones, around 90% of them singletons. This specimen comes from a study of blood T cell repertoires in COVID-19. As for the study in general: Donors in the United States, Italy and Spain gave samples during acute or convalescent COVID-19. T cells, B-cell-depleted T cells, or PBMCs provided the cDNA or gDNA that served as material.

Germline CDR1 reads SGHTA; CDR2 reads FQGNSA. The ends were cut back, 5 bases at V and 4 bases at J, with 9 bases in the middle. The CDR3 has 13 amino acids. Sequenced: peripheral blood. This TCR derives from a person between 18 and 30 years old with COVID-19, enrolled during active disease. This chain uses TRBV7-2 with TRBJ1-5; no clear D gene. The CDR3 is CASSLVRNQPQHF. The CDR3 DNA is TGTGCCAGCAGCCTGGTGCGTAATCAGCCCCAGCATTTT.